This TCR beta chain was sequenced for a study of blood T cell repertoires in COVID-19. Across the whole study: Sites in the United States, Italy and Spain provided acute and convalescent COVID-19 samples.

Some clones are missing from TCRdb's copy, which holds only in-frame ones; the method was immunoSEQ multiplex PCR. The data contain about 160,000 clones, just over 85% of them singletons. The TCR originated in a man aged 70-80 years with acute or convalescent COVID-19. Sequencing was carried out using peripheral blood.

CDR3 loop: CASSLGPGLTYNEQFF. The CDR3 DNA is TGCGCCAGCAGCTTGGGCCCGGGACTCACCTACAATGAGCAGTTCTTC. This chain links TRBV5-1 with TRBJ2-1, with a weak D call TRBD2 (6 bases). The CDR3 runs to 16 residues. The germline V gene encodes CDR1 SGHRS and CDR2 YFSETQ. The V gene lost 0 bases and the J gene lost 2 bases, with 12 bases spanning the gap.